The sequence of this T cell receptor beta chain was determined in a study of blood T cell repertoires in COVID-19. The CDR3 loop spans 14 amino acids. Germline CDR1 reads SGHRS; CDR2 reads YFSETQ. With 2 bases clipped from V and 4 bases from J, the junction kept 4 bases outside the gene matches. The protocol was immunoSEQ multiplex PCR, while the TCRdb copy is restricted to in-frame clones and leaves out a portion. Among fewer than 200,000 clones, around 73% were seen once, and the ten largest hold roughly 17%. Sample: PBMCs or T cells enriched from blood (not recorded which). This receptor was identified in a woman aged 45-60 years who had recovered from COVID-19. The genes are TRBV5-1 and TRBJ2-5; 8 nucleotides align to TRBD1. The CDR3 reads CASSLTGGGETQYF. The CDR3 nucleotides read TGCGCCAGCAGCTTAACAGGGGGAGGAGAGACCCAGTACTTC.